This record covers a single T cell receptor (beta chain). The study assigned cohorts using participant-reported clinical history. What the recovered Cohort 3 donors had was two negative PCRs, clearance, or symptom resolution. The sample comes from a study of blood T cell repertoires in COVID-19. In the study overall: Acute and convalescent COVID-19 specimens originated in the United States, Italy and Spain.

In the original processing: How many nucleated cells were present was estimated from reference gene primer amplification. Assay: immunoSEQ multiplex PCR; the TCRdb copy retains only in-frame clones and omits some. V and J calls and clone size follow that table, whereas D and trimming were derived from the DNA. Of approximately 200,000 clones in the sample, about 80% are singletons; the top ten hold approximately 7.9%. Per germline, CDR1 KGHSH and CDR2 LQKENI. After removal of 5 bases from V and 0 bases from J, the junction contained 8 bases not matched to a gene. There are 16 residues in the CDR3. What was sequenced was PBMCs or T cells enriched from blood (not recorded which). This clonotype was obtained from a man aged 40-50 years who had recovered from COVID-19. V and J are TRBV18 and TRBJ2-5; TRBD1 agrees at 8 bases. DNA for the CDR3: TGTGCCAGCTCAGCAGCGTGGACAGGGAACCAAGAGACCCAGTACTTC. Translated: CASSAAWTGNQETQYF.